These 15 T cell receptor beta chains were all obtained from the same sample, sequenced in a study of TIL therapy for anti-PD-1-resistant metastatic lung cancer. Stated time point: pre-treatment sample, taken before nivolumab and TIL therapy. The libraries were made with immunoSEQ v3. The data were produced by immunoSEQ multiplex PCR, yet TCRdb's version contains in-frame clones alone and is incomplete. The sample gives roughly 58,000 clones, about 81% of which show up once; less than 3.5% is in the top ten. Here the sequenced sample was blood, taken at baseline. The receptor source for this set is a person aged 25 to 85 with non-small cell lung cancer.

The chain carries TRBV6-2 or TRBV6-3 and TRBJ2-2, with D unclear. CDR3 length: 13 amino acids. V was pared by 2 bases and J by 7 bases, with 8 bases between. Germline loops: CDR1 MNHEY, CDR2 SVGEGT. This CDR3 is CASSYPRVGELFF. CDR3 nucleotide sequence: TGTGCCAGCAGTTACCCTAGGGTCGGGGAGCTGTTTTTT.

The gene calls are TRBV6-2 or TRBV6-3 and TRBJ2-5, with D uncertain. V dropped 2 bases and J dropped 7 bases, with 11 bases sitting between them. This CDR3 spans 13 amino acids. In germline, CDR1 is MNHEY, CDR2 SVGEGT. CDR3 sequence (DNA): TGTGCCAGCAGTTACGGGTTGCTCGGGACCCAGTACTTC. Translated, it gives CASSYGLLGTQYF.

The V and J genes are TRBV6-2 or TRBV6-3 and TRBJ2-3; 13 positions agree with TRBD2. CDR1 is MNHEY and CDR2 is SVGEGT in the germline V gene. CDR3 length: 15 amino acids. V trimming: 2 bases; J trimming: 4 bases; junction bases outside the gene matches: 0. The chain's CDR3 is CASSYGLAGADTQYF. The CDR3 DNA reads TGTGCCAGCAGTTACGGACTAGCGGGAGCAGATACGCAGTATTTT.

This clone has only one observation. The V gene is TRBV6-5, the J gene TRBJ1-6; D is unresolved. Germline loops: CDR1 MNHEY, CDR2 SVGAGI. The CDR3 loop spans 15 amino acids. V lost 7 bases and J lost 8, with 18 bases in between. The CDR3 loop is CASMTPQGFDSPLHF. The CDR3 DNA reads as TGTGCCAGCATGACCCCACAAGGTTTCGATTCACCCCTCCACTTT.

This chain connects TRBV2 to TRBJ2-7, with D possibly being TRBD1 (5 bases). Germline V gene data show CDR1 as SNHLY and CDR2 as FYNNEI. The CDR3 extends over 13 amino acids. The V and J ends lost 5 bases and 1 base respectively, with 9 bases between them. The CDR3 DNA reads as TGTGCCAGCAGTATGGACACTTCCTACGAGCAGTACTTC. As protein: CASSMDTSYEQYF.

The V and J genes are TRBV7-7 and TRBJ2-2, with D possibly matching TRBD1 (6 bases). The CDR3 is 14 residues long. Germline-derived CDR1 and CDR2 are SSHAT and FNYEAQ (reference sequence). CDR3 protein: CATLQGPLTGELFF. For the CDR3, the DNA is TGTGCTACCCTACAGGGTCCCCTAACCGGGGAGCTGTTTTTT.

The chain recombines TRBV30 with TRBJ1-6; tentative D call: TRBD1 (6 bases). Germline assignment: CDR1 GTSNPN and CDR2 SVGIG (reference sequence). V gave up 0 bases and J gave up 9 bases, with 15 bases separating them. This CDR3 comprises 15 residues. For the CDR3, the DNA is TGTGCCTGGAGTGTACGGTTGGGACATAGTTCACCCCTCCACTTT. Translation gives CAWSVRLGHSSPLHF.

This chain joins TRBV5-4 and TRBJ2-7; 8 positions agree with TRBD2. The V segment lost 4 bases and the J segment 2 bases; nucleotides outside the gene matches: 11. From germline, CDR1 is SGHNT and CDR2 YYREEE (reference sequence). The CDR3 has 16 residues. CDR3 residues: CASSPGGLAAAYEQYF. As DNA, the CDR3 is TGTGCCAGCAGCCCGGGGGGGCTAGCGGCGGCCTACGAGCAGTACTTC.

The chain has TRBV18 and TRBJ2-3; 8 bases are a match to TRBD2. This CDR3 spans 16 amino acids. Germline trimming cut 8 bases from V and 3 bases from J; bases unmatched to any gene: 13. Germline lookup yields CDR1 KGHSH and CDR2 LQKENI. Written as DNA, the CDR3 is TGTGCCAGCAACCCATCAGGGACTAGAGCAACAGATACGCAGTATTTT. Protein: CASNPSGTRATDTQYF.

A single count supports this clone. The chain combines TRBV9 with TRBJ2-3, with 7 nucleotides matching TRBD2. Germline V gene sequence: CDR1 SGDLS, CDR2 YYNGEE. CDR3 length: 15 residues. V lost 4 bases to trimming and J lost 2 bases; unmatched junction nucleotides: 7. In DNA form, the CDR3 reads TGTGCCAGCAGCCCGGGGACTATCGACACAGATACGCAGTATTTT. The encoded protein is CASSPGTIDTDTQYF.

The chain has TRBV7-2 and TRBJ2-4; D tentatively reads TRBD1 or TRBD2 (6 bases each). This CDR3 is built from 15 residues. Trimming took 5 bases from V and 7 from J, leaving 18 bases between them. Looked up from germline, CDR1 is SGHTA and CDR2 is FQGNSA. As DNA, the CDR3 is TGTGCCAGCAGCATTCAGAGGGGGACTCCGAACATTCAGTACTTC. It codes for CASSIQRGTPNIQYF.

V usage is TRBV19 and J usage is TRBJ1-3; no definite D call. Germline V gene lookup returns CDR1 LNHDA and CDR2 SQIVND (reference sequence). This CDR3 is 14 amino acids long. With 9 bases removed from V and 6 bases from J, the gap between germline ends came to 18 bases. CDR3 amino acids: CASLDRDSVNTIYF. The CDR3 DNA reads TGTGCCAGCCTCGATCGGGATAGTGTAAACACCATATATTTT.

The chain employs TRBV15 and TRBJ2-2; D unclear. The CDR3 runs to 12 residues. Germline loops: CDR1 LNHNV, CDR2 YYDKDF (reference sequence). The ends were cut back, 0 bases at V and 14 bases at J, with 10 bases in the middle. The CDR3 is CATSRDLTPLFF. CDR3 sequence (DNA): TGTGCCACCAGCAGAGATCTTACTCCTCTGTTTTTT.

The chain recombines TRBV28 with TRBJ2-4; 12 bases are a match to TRBD2. With 4 bases clipped from V and 3 bases from J, the junction kept 7 bases outside the gene matches. Germline-derived CDR1 and CDR2 are MDHEN and SYDVKM. CDR3 length: 17 residues. Here the CDR3 DNA reads TGTGCCAGCAGTTCCCCGACTAGCGGGAGTAGCAAAAACATTCAGTACTTC. Amino acids: CASSSPTSGSSKNIQYF.

This clone was seen only once. V is TRBV24-1 and J is TRBJ1-2; D unclear. Trimming shortened V by 4 bases and J by 8 bases, and 16 bases separated the two germline ends. The germline gives CDR1 KGHDR, CDR2 SFDVKD. This CDR3 contains 14 residues. The CDR3 nucleotides read TGTGCCACCAGTGACCCTGTGTCGGGGAAGGGCTACACCTTC. It is translated as CATSDPVSGKGYTF.